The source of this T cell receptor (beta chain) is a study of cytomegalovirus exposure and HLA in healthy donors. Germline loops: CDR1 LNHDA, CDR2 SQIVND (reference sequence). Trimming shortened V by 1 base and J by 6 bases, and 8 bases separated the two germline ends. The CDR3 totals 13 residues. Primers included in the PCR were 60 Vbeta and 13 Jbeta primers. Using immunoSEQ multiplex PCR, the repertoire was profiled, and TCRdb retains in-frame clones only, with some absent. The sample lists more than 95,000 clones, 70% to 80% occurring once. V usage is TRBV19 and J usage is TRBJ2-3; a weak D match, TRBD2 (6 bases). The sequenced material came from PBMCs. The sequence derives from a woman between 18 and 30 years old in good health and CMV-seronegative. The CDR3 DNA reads TGTGCCAGTAGTATAGTCGGAGGGGATACGCAGTATTTT. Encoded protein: CASSIVGGDTQYF.